Presented here are 17 T cell receptor beta chains from one specimen sequenced in a study of T cell changes during pregnancy in multiple sclerosis. Measured with immunoSEQ multiplex PCR; TCRdb has only the in-frame clones, and not every one. The sample consists of about 32,000 clones, 75% to 90% of them appearing once. Material: CD8+ T cells from peripheral blood mononuclear cells, obtained in the second trimester of pregnancy. These receptors came from a female donor with multiple sclerosis, enrolled in a pregnancy study.

The chain recombines TRBV5-8 with TRBJ2-1, with TRBD1 matching 7 bases. Germline-derived CDR1 and CDR2 are SGHTS and YDEGEE. CDR3 length equals 14 residues. Trimming at V came to 0 bases and at J to 3 bases, leaving 0 bases not matched to a gene. The CDR3 here is CASSLGQGYNEQFF. In DNA, the CDR3 is TGTGCCAGCAGCTTGGGACAGGGCTACAATGAGCAGTTCTTC.

The rearrangement links TRBV27 to TRBJ1-6; a possible D gene is TRBD1 (6 bases). Germline assignment: CDR1 MNHEY and CDR2 SMNVEV (reference sequence). V shed 2 bases and J shed 10 bases, with 18 bases lying between them. The CDR3 totals 16 residues. The DNA of the CDR3 is TGTGCCAGCAGTTTAAGCATACAGGGCTGGGGGTCACCCCTCCACTTT. Its translation: CASSLSIQGWGSPLHF.

This clone was seen a single time. This sequence joins TRBV2 and TRBJ1-1; TRBD1 might be the D (6 bases). The CDR3 is 11 amino acids. The V gene's germline CDR1 is SNHLY and CDR2 FYNNEI. V lost 9 bases and J 8 bases, leaving 13 bases between the germline ends. The DNA of the CDR3 is TGTGCCAGTAGGGGGGGCGAAGAAGCTTTCTTT. Its translation: CASRGGEEAFF.

V gene TRBV14 combines with J gene TRBJ1-4; D is undetermined. The CDR3 is made up of 13 amino acids. V was trimmed by 6 bases and J by 7 bases, leaving 12 bases between them. CDR1 is SGHDN, CDR2 FVKESK, per germline. DNA for the CDR3: TGTGCCAGCAGGCCGACGGGAAGTGAAAAACTGTTTTTT. Translation: CASRPTGSEKLFF.

CDR3 nucleotides: TGTGCCAGCAGCTTAGAGCGGAGCTCCTACAATGAGCAGTTCTTC. This gives the protein CASSLERSSYNEQFF. This sequence joins TRBV7-3 and TRBJ2-1, with D perhaps TRBD2 (5 bases). The V gene lost 2 bases and the J gene lost 0 bases, with 8 bases spanning the gap. Per the germline V gene, CDR1 is SGHTA and CDR2 is FQGTGA. The CDR3 is 15 amino acids.

The chain links TRBV15 to TRBJ2-1, with D possibly being TRBD1 (6 bases). In germline, CDR1 is LNHNV, CDR2 YYDKDF (reference sequence). V lost 2 bases to trimming and J lost 8 bases, with 13 bases between them. CDR3 size: 14 residues. The CDR3 loop reads CATSRFQGRDEQFF. In nucleotides, the CDR3 is TGTGCCACCAGCAGATTCCAGGGGCGCGATGAGCAGTTCTTC. Supplemented by reference TRBV15 and TRBJ2-1, the full variable domain reads DAMVIQNPRYQVTQFGKPVTLSCSQTLNHNVMYWYQQKSSQAPKLLFHYYDKDFNNEADTPDNFQSRRPNTSFCFLDIRSPGLGDTAMYLCATSRFQGRDEQFFGPGTRLTVL.

The rearrangement joins TRBV28 to TRBJ2-1, with 7 bases fitting TRBD2. Trimming took 5 bases from V and 0 from J; bases not matched to a gene: 10. Looked up from germline, CDR1 is MDHEN and CDR2 is SYDVKM. CDR3 length: 17 amino acids. In DNA form, the CDR3 reads TGTGCCAGCAGTCCCCCCCGGGGGAGGGACTCCTACAATGAGCAGTTCTTC. Translating it yields CASSPPRGRDSYNEQFF. Complete variable domain (other parts from reference TRBV28 and TRBJ2-1): DVKVTQSSRYLVKRTGEKVFLECVQDMDHENMFWYRQDPGLGLRLIYFSYDVKMKEKGDIPEGYSVSREKKERFSLILESASTNQTSMYLCASSPPRGRDSYNEQFFGPGTRLTVL.

In nucleotides, the CDR3 is TGTGCCTGGACGAAGACTGGTTATTACGAGCAGTACTTC. Translating gives CAWTKTGYYEQYF. The chain uses TRBV30 and TRBJ2-7; D is ambiguous. Per the germline V gene, CDR1 is GTSNPN and CDR2 is SVGIG (reference sequence). Trimming stripped 4 bases from V and 4 bases from J, with 14 bases between. CDR3 length: 13 amino acids.

The J gene is TRBJ2-1, the V gene TRBV5-6, with 8 bases aligning to TRBD2. The CDR3 has 16 residues. The germline CDR1 and CDR2 sequences are SGHDT and YYEEEE. After removal of 0 bases from V and 3 bases from J, the junction contained 5 bases not matched to a gene. CDR3 region: CASSLVAREDYNEQFF. CDR3 in DNA: TGTGCCAGCAGCTTGGTAGCGCGGGAGGACTACAATGAGCAGTTCTTC.

This clone came up once. This chain connects TRBV9 to TRBJ2-1, with TRBD1 matching 8 bases. Germline V lookup: CDR1 SGDLS, CDR2 YYNGEE. The CDR3 has 15 residues. The junction had 6 bases not matched to a gene; V was cut back by 0 bases and J by 7 bases. CDR3 protein: CASSVAEQGGNEQFF. CDR3 sequence (DNA): TGTGCCAGCAGCGTAGCTGAACAGGGGGGAAATGAGCAGTTCTTC.

The chain links TRBV27 to TRBJ1-1, with D perhaps TRBD1 (6 bases). CDR1 is MNHEY and CDR2 is SMNVEV in the germline V gene (reference sequence). CDR3 length equals 15 residues. V lost 4 bases and J lost 4, with 16 bases in between. The CDR3 loop reads CASSSSWGQGTEAFF. As DNA, the CDR3 is TGTGCCAGCAGTTCCTCGTGGGGGCAAGGCACTGAAGCTTTCTTT.

The rearrangement joins TRBV6-1 to TRBJ2-2; TRBD1 aligns across 8 bases. This CDR3 spans 18 amino acids. Germline CDR1 is MNHNS and CDR2 is SASEGT. J lost 5 bases, V lost 1 base, and 12 bases had no gene match. CDR3 region: CASSEGLGQGAYTGELFF. Here the CDR3 DNA reads TGTGCCAGCAGTGAAGGTTTGGGGCAGGGGGCCTATACCGGGGAGCTGTTTTTT.

The chain combines TRBV2 with TRBJ1-2; no clear D. The germline V gene encodes CDR1 SNHLY and CDR2 FYNNEI. This CDR3 is 14 amino acids long. V was pared by 11 bases and J by 0 bases, with 16 bases between. CDR3 nucleotides: TGTGCCGCCCCATTAGAGTCCGCTAACTATGGCTACACCTTC. Translated, it gives CAAPLESANYGYTF.

Written as DNA, the CDR3 is TGTGCCAGCAGTTTACCCGTAGAGTTCAATAGCAATCAGCCCCAGCATTTT. This codes for CASSLPVEFNSNQPQHF. The chain has TRBV28 and TRBJ1-5; D gene ambiguous. V was trimmed by 2 bases and J by 0 bases, leaving 14 bases between them. Germline lookup yields CDR1 MDHEN and CDR2 SYDVKM. The CDR3 runs to 17 residues.

The chain couples TRBV7-9 to TRBJ1-5; D remains unclear. Germline assignment: CDR1 SEHNR and CDR2 FQNEAQ (reference sequence). The germline V and J ends were trimmed by 0 bases and 5 bases, with 2 bases remaining between them. This CDR3 comprises 12 residues. This chain's CDR3 is CASSLADQPQHF. The CDR3 DNA reads TGTGCCAGCAGCTTAGCCGATCAGCCCCAGCATTTT.

This chain uses TRBV27 with TRBJ1-6; 9 nucleotides agree with TRBD1. The V gene's germline CDR1 is MNHEY and CDR2 SMNVEV (reference sequence). CDR3 length: 13 residues. V trimming: 7 bases; J trimming: 9 bases; junction bases outside the gene matches: 4. In DNA, the CDR3 is TGTGCCAGCACGGACAGGGGAGGTTCACCCCTCCACTTT. Residues: CASTDRGGSPLHF.

The chain employs TRBV6-6 and TRBJ2-2; the D is unclear. CDR1 is MNHNY and CDR2 is SVGAGI in the germline V gene (reference sequence). Trimming stripped 2 bases from V and 2 bases from J, with 6 bases between. This CDR3 has 14 amino acids. CDR3: CASSYEVNTGELFF. DNA for the CDR3: TGTGCCAGCAGTTACGAGGTTAACACCGGGGAGCTGTTTTTT.